The 18 T cell receptor beta chains given below trace back to one sample, sequenced in a study of T cells in Graves' hyperthyroidism and ophthalmopathy. Amplification of TCR beta CDR3 regions was performed using RNA transcripts as template. The primer set for the first-round RT-PCR of the TCR CDR3 was HTBI. TCRdb reprocessed the multiplex PCR reads via MiXCR and lists one record per CDR3 protein. The table has 550,000 to 800,000 distinct CDR3 sequences, 16% seen once. Sample: blood. The receptors were sampled from a man aged 18-30 years with Graves' hyperthyroidism.

This clonotype has a count of ten or more. The rearrangement uses TRBV6-1 and TRBJ2-3; 12 bases line up with TRBD2. Per germline, CDR1 MNHNS and CDR2 SASEGT. The CDR3 totals 15 residues. J lost 4 bases, V lost 7 bases, and 6 bases had no gene match. CDR3 amino acids: CASTRTSGTPDTQYF. The CDR3 bases are TGTGCCAGCACTCGGACTAGCGGGACTCCAGATACGCAGTATTTT.

The rearrangement joins TRBV10-3 to TRBJ1-5; TRBD1 aligns across 8 bases. This CDR3 is 17 amino acids long. Germline V gene lookup returns CDR1 ENHRY and CDR2 SYGVKD. The trim removed 0 bases at V and 4 bases at J, leaving 8 bases unmatched. The CDR3, as DNA: TGTGCCATCAGTGAGTCGATTGGGGACAGGAGGAATCAGCCCCAGCATTTT. Translating gives CAISESIGDRRNQPQHF.

The V and J genes are TRBV20-1 and TRBJ2-7; possible D gene TRBD2, 5 bases. Germline lookup yields CDR1 DFQATT and CDR2 SNEGSKA (reference sequence). CDR3 size: 14 residues. With 4 bases removed from V and 6 bases from J, the gap between germline ends came to 19 bases. This CDR3 is CSAKPGTPRSEQYF. DNA of the CDR3: TGCAGTGCTAAGCCGGGAACCCCCCGGTCCGAGCAGTACTTC.

The gene calls are TRBV11-2 and TRBJ2-7, with TRBD1 as a possible D gene (5 bases). Trimming removed 5 bases from V and 3 bases from J, with 14 bases in between. CDR3 length equals 14 residues. Looked up from germline, CDR1 is SGHAT and CDR2 is FQNNGV. The CDR3 reads CASSVPGKSYEQYF. The CDR3 bases are TGTGCCAGCAGCGTCCCAGGGAAGAGCTACGAGCAGTACTTC.

This clonotype showed up many times. The chain has TRBV7-3 and TRBJ1-2, with 10 positions matching TRBD1. Per germline, CDR1 SGHTA and CDR2 FQGTGA. CDR3 size: 13 residues. The V and J ends lost 4 bases and 8 bases, in that order; junction bases with no gene match: 4. The DNA for the CDR3 is TGTGCCAGCAGCTACGACAGGGGGCAAGGCTACACCTTC. Its translation is CASSYDRGQGYTF.

The chain is built from TRBV20-1 and TRBJ2-3; D unclear. The CDR3 runs 13 residues. Germline V gene data show CDR1 as DFQATT and CDR2 as SNEGSKA (reference sequence). V was pared by 5 bases and J by 1 base, with 10 bases between. CDR3 protein: CSAGVSGTDTQYF. DNA of the CDR3: TGCAGTGCTGGAGTTTCAGGCACAGATACGCAGTATTTT.

The chain combines TRBV12-3 or TRBV12-4 with TRBJ1-2; TRBD1 matches at 10 bases. The V segment lost 5 bases and the J segment 7 bases; nucleotides outside the gene matches: 4. The CDR3 totals 13 residues. The CDR3 nucleotides read TGTGCCAGCAGTCTGGACAGGGGGGCTGGCTACACCTTC. Translated, it gives CASSLDRGAGYTF.

The table lists this clonotype with many counts. The V call is TRBV28, the J call TRBJ2-7; D might be TRBD2 (5 bases). V was cut by 2 bases and J by 6 bases, with 8 bases left in between. Germline CDR1 reads MDHEN; CDR2 reads SYDVKM. The CDR3 loop spans 12 amino acids. CDR3 coding DNA: TGTGCCAGCAGTTTAGTGGGAGCCGAGCAGTACTTC. Translating it yields CASSLVGAEQYF.

The J gene is TRBJ2-6, the V gene TRBV14; D is possibly TRBD1 (6 bases). CDR3 size: 17 residues. The ends were cut back, 3 bases at V and 3 bases at J, with 15 bases in the middle. The germline V gene encodes CDR1 SGHDN and CDR2 FVKESK. CDR3 residues: CASSQKQGRGGANVLTF. CDR3 coding DNA: TGTGCCAGCAGCCAGAAACAGGGCAGAGGTGGGGCCAACGTCCTGACTTTC.

This clonotype occurred a few times. The chain recombines TRBV29-1 with TRBJ2-2; 7 nucleotides agree with TRBD2. Germline CDR1 SQVTM, CDR2 ANQGSEA. Trimming removed 7 bases from V and 0 bases from J; junction bases left unmatched: 5. CDR3 size: 14 residues. CDR3 coding DNA: TGCAGCGGGGCTAGCGGAGCGAACACCGGGGAGCTGTTTTTT. Protein sequence: CSGASGANTGELFF.

The chain recombines TRBV7-9 with TRBJ2-5, with TRBD2 matching over 7 bases. Germline values: CDR1 SEHNR, CDR2 FQNEAQ (reference sequence). The CDR3 sequence is 15 residues long. V lost 7 bases, J lost 4 bases, and 12 bases stayed unmatched. The CDR3 DNA sequence: TGTGCCAGCACCCTAATGGGAGGGTGGGGAGAGACCCAGTACTTC. This encodes CASTLMGGWGETQYF.

There are a few counts of this clonotype. The chain uses TRBV20-1 and TRBJ2-7, with 9 bases matching TRBD2. This CDR3 contains 15 residues. V shed 0 bases and J 2 bases; nucleotides not matched to a gene: 5. CDR1 is DFQATT, CDR2 SNEGSKA, per germline (reference sequence). The DNA for the CDR3 is TGCAGTGCTAGAGATGAAGGCGGGAGGGCCTACGAGCAGTACTTC. Translating gives CSARDEGGRAYEQYF.

This clonotype was seen many times. The V gene is TRBV12-3 or TRBV12-4, the J gene TRBJ2-1; 8 nucleotides line up with TRBD2. Trimming removed 3 bases from V and 2 bases from J; junction bases left unmatched: 6. CDR3 length: 16 residues. In DNA form, the CDR3 reads TGTGCCAGCAGTTTGCTTAGCGGGGTTACCTACAATGAGCAGTTCTTC. It encodes CASSLLSGVTYNEQFF.

This clonotype appeared many times. The V call is TRBV6-6, the J call TRBJ2-1, with D tentatively TRBD2 (5 bases). The CDR3 is 13 amino acids. V was shortened by 0 bases and J by 8 bases, with 8 bases between the two germline ends. Germline V CDR1 and CDR2: MNHNY, SVGAGI (reference sequence). The CDR3: CASSYSRVDEQFF. The CDR3 DNA reads TGTGCCAGCAGTTACTCGAGGGTCGATGAGCAGTTCTTC.

This clonotype was seen at least ten times. The V gene is TRBV29-1, the J gene TRBJ2-1; 8 nucleotides match TRBD2. Germline trimming cut 3 bases from V and 6 bases from J; bases unmatched to any gene: 7. The CDR3 covers 14 residues. The germline V gene has CDR1 SQVTM and CDR2 ANQGSEA. As DNA, the CDR3 is TGCAGCGTTGAGAGAGCGGGAGTCAGCAATGAGCAGTTCTTC. Protein: CSVERAGVSNEQFF.

This clonotype appeared a few times. CDR3 in amino acids: CASSLVLPRRGLIYGDEDTQYF. DNA for the CDR3: TGTGCCAGCAGCTTAGTACTCCCCCGGCGGGGACTTATTTATGGGGATGAGGATACGCAGTATTTT. This chain uses TRBV11-2 with TRBJ2-3; tentatively, D is TRBD2 (6 bases). The CDR3 covers 22 residues. The V end was cut by 1 base, the J end by 6 bases, with 35 bases between. Germline assignment: CDR1 SGHAT and CDR2 FQNNGV.

The CDR3: CASSYPFTIEQFF. The CDR3 DNA sequence: TGTGCCAGCAGTTACCCGTTCACTATAGAGCAGTTCTTC. V usage is TRBV6-2 or TRBV6-3 and J usage is TRBJ2-1; the D is unclear. Looked up from germline, CDR1 is MNHEY and CDR2 is SVGEGT. The CDR3 is 13 residues long. V was cut by 2 bases and J by 10 bases, with 12 bases left in between.

Many counts were recorded for this clonotype. The V and J genes are TRBV6-8 and TRBJ1-5, with 9 positions matching TRBD1. The V gene's germline CDR1 is MNHGY and CDR2 SAAAGT. V was pared by 5 bases and J by 6 bases, with 2 bases of the junction left unmatched. The CDR3 sequence is 13 residues long. As DNA, the CDR3 is TGTGCCAGCAGTCGGACAGGGGCTCAGCCCCAGCATTTT. It specifies CASSRTGAQPQHF.